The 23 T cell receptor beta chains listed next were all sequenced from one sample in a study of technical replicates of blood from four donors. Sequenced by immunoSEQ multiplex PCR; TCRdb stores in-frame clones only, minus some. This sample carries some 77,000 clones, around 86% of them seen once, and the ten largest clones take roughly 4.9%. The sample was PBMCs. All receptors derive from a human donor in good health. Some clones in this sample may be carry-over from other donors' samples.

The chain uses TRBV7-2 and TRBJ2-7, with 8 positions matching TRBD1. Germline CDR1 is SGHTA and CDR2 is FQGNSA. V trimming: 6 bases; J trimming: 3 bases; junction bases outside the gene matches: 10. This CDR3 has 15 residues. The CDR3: CASSLRPGQDYEQYF. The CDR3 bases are TGTGCCAGCAGTCTAAGACCGGGACAGGACTACGAGCAGTACTTC.

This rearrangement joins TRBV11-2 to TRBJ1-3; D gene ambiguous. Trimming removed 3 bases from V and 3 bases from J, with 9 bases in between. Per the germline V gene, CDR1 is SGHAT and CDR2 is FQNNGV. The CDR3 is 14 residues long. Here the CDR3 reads CASSFYSDGNTIYF. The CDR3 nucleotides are TGTGCCAGCAGCTTTTATAGTGATGGAAACACCATATATTTT. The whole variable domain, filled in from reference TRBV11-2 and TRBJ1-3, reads EAGVAQSPRYKIIEKRQSVAFWCNPISGHATLYWYQQILGQGPKLLIQFQNNGVVDDSQLPKDRFSAERLKGVDSTLKIQPAKLEDSAVYLCASSFYSDGNTIYFGEGSWLTVV.

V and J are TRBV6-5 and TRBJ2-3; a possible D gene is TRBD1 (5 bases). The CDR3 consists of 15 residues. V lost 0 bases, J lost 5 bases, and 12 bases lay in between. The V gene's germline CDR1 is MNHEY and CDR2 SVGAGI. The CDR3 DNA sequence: TGTGCCAGCAGTTACTCTGGATCAGGGATAGATACGCAGTATTTT. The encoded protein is CASSYSGSGIDTQYF.

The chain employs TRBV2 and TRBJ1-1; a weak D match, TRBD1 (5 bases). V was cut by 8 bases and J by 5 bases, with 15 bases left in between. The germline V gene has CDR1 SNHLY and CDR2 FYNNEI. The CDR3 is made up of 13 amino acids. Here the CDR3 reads CASGGERGTEAFF. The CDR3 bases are TGTGCCAGCGGGGGGGAAAGGGGAACTGAAGCTTTCTTT.

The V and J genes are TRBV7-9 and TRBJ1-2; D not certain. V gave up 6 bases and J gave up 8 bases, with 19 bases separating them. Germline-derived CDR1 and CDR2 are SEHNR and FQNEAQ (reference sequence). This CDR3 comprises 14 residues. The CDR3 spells CASSKTGILQGYTF. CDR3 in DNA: TGTGCCAGCAGTAAGACCGGGATTCTTCAGGGCTACACCTTC.

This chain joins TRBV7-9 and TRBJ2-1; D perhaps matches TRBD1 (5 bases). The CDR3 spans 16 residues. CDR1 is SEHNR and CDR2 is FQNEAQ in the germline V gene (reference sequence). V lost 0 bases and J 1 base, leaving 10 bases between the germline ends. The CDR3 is CASSLARRGSYNEQFF. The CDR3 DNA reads TGTGCCAGCAGCTTAGCGAGAAGGGGTTCCTACAATGAGCAGTTCTTC.

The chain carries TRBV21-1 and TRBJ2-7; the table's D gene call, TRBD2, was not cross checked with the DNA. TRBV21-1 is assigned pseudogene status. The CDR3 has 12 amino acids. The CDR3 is CASSKERDEQYF. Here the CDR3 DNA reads TGTGCCAGCAGCAAAGAGAGGGACGAGCAGTACTTC.

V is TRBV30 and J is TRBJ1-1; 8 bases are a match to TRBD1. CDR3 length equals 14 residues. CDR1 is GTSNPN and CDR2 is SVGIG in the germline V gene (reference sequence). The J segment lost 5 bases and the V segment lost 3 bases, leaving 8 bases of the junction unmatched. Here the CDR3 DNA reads TGTGCCTGGAGCTGGGACAGGTGGAGGACTGAAGCTTTCTTT. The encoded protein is CAWSWDRWRTEAFF.

The CDR3, as DNA: TGTGCCAGCAGCATCCGAGGAGGGATCACTGAAGCTTTCTTT. It codes for CASSIRGGITEAFF. The chain recombines TRBV5-5 with TRBJ1-1; D not certain. Germline CDR1 is SGHKS and CDR2 is YYEKEE (reference sequence). The ends were cut back, 4 bases at V and 4 bases at J, with 14 bases in the middle. This CDR3 region has 14 residues.

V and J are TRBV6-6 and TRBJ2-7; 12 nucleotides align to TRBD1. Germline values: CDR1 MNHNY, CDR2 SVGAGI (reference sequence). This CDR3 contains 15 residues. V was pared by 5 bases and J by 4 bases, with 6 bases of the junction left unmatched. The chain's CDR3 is CASSPKGQGAYEQYF. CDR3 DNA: TGTGCCAGCAGTCCAAAGGGACAGGGGGCTTACGAGCAGTACTTC.

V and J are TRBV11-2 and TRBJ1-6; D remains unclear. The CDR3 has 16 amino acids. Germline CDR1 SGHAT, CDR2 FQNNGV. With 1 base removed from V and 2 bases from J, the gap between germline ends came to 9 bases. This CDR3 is CASSLGTPTYNSPLHF. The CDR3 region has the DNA TGTGCCAGCAGCTTAGGCACACCAACCTATAATTCACCCCTCCACTTT. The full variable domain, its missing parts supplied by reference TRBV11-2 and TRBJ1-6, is EAGVAQSPRYKIIEKRQSVAFWCNPISGHATLYWYQQILGQGPKLLIQFQNNGVVDDSQLPKDRFSAERLKGVDSTLKIQPAKLEDSAVYLCASSLGTPTYNSPLHFGNGTRLTVT.

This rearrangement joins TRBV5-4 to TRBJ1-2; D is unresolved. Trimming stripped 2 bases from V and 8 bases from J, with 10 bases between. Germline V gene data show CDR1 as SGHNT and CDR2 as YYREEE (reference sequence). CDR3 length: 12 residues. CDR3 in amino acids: CASSLPGRGYTF. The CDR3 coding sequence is TGTGCCAGCAGCTTACCCGGGAGAGGCTACACCTTC.

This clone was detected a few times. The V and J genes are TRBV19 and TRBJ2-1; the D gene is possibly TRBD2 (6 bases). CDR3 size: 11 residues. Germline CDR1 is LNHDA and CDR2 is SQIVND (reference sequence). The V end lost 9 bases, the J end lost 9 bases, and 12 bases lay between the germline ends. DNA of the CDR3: TGTGCCAGCCGGGAGAGGCTTGAGCAGTTCTTC. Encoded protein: CASRERLEQFF. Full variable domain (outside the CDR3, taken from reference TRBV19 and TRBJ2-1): DGGITQSPKYLFRKEGQNVTLSCEQNLNHDAMYWYRQDPGQGLRLIYYSQIVNDFQKGDIAEGYSVSREKKESFPLTVTSAQKNPTAFYLCASRERLEQFFGPGTRLTVL.

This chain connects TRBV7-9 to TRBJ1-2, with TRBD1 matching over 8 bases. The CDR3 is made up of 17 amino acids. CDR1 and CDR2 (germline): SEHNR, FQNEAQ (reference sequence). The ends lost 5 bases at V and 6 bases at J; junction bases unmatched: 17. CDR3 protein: CASSQDPRTGQVDGYTF. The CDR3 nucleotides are TGTGCCAGCAGCCAAGATCCAAGGACAGGGCAGGTAGATGGCTACACCTTC.

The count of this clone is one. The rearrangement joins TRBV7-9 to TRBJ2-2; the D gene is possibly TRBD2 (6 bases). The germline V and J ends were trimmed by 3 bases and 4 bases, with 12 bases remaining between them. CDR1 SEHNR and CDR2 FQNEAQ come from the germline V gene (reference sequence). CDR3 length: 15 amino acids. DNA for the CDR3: TGTGCCAGCAGCTTCACGGGGGTAGGCACCGGGGAGCTGTTTTTT. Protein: CASSFTGVGTGELFF.

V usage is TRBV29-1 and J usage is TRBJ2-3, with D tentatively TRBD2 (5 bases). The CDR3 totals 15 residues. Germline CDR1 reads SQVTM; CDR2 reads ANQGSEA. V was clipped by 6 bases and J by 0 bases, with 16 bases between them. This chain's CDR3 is CSVRGSSPSTDTQYF. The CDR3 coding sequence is TGCAGCGTCCGGGGAAGTTCTCCTAGCACAGATACGCAGTATTTT.

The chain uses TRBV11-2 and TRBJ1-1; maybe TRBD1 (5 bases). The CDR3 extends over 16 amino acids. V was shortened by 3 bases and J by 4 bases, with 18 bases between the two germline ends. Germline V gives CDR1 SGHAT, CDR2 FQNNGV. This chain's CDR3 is CASSFPRGQGGTEAFF. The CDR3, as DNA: TGTGCCAGCAGCTTCCCCCGTGGGCAGGGCGGCACTGAAGCTTTCTTT.

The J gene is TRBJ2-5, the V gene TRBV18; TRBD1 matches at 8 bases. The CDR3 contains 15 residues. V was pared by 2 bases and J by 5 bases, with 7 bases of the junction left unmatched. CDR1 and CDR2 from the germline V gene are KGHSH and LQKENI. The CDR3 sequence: CASSPSAGGRETQYF. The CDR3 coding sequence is TGTGCCAGCTCACCATCTGCAGGGGGCAGGGAGACCCAGTACTTC.

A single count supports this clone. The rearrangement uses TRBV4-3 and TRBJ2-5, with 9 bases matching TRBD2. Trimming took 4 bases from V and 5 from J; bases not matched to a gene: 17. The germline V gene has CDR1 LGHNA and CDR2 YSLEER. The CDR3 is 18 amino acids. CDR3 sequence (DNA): TGCGCCAGCAGCCGCTCTCCCGCCAGGGCGGGGGGGCGGGAGACCCAGTACTTC. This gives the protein CASSRSPARAGGRETQYF.

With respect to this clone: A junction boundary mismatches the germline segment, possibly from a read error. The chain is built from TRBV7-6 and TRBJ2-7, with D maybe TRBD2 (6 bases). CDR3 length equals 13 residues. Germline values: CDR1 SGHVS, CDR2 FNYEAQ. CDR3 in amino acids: CASSLRDSYEQCF. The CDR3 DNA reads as TGTGCCAGCAGCCTTCGGGACTCCTACGAGCAGTGCTTC.

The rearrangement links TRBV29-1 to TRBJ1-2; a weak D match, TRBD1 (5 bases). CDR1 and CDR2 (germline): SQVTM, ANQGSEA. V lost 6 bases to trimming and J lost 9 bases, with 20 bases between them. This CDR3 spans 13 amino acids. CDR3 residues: CSVGHSDVVSYTF. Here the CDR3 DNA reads TGCAGCGTCGGACATTCAGATGTTGTAAGCTACACCTTC.

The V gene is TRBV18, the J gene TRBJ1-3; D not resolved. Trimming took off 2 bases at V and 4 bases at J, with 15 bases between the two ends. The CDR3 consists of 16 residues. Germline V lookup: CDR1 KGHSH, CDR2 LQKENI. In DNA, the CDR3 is TGTGCCAGCTCACCAAGCGGTGGGAACCCGGGAAACACCATATATTTT. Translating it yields CASSPSGGNPGNTIYF.

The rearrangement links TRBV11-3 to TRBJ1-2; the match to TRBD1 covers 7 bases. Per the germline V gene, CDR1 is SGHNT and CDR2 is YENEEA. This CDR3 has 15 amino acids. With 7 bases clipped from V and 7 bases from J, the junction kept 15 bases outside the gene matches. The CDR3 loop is CASILFSTGLGGYTF. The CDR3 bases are TGTGCCAGCATCCTATTTTCGACAGGGCTAGGTGGCTACACCTTC.